The 18 T cell receptor beta chains reported below all come from one sample, sequenced in a study of beta chain features in type 1 diabetes (dated by TCRdb to the late 2010s). Library generation was performed with the immunoSEQ multiplex PCR assay. All of the isolated RNA was reverse transcribed with the High Capacity cDNA Reverse Transcription Kit, so expressed TCRB transcripts were sequenced. TCRdb's version of the immuneACCESS table is confined to in-frame rearrangements and falls short of the full clone set. An unresolved V gene accounts for under half of the shortfall where checked; the remainder is of unknown origin. This sample holds 350,000 or so clones; less than 20% were observed only once. The ten largest account for approximately 0.041% of the sample. The material sequenced was naive CD4+ T cells from blood. The label giving this sample's cell subset or site can be read as: true naive CD4+ T cells. The receptors derive from a woman in her late teens or twenties in good health.

The chain has TRBV11-2 and TRBJ2-1, with TRBD2 matching over 7 bases. V dropped 0 bases and J dropped 6; count of bases not matched to a gene: 5. This CDR3 comprises 15 residues. The germline gives CDR1 SGHAT, CDR2 FQNNGV. CDR3 amino acids: CASSLELARGNEQFF. The CDR3 DNA follows: TGTGCCAGCAGCTTAGAACTAGCGAGGGGCAATGAGCAGTTCTTC.

V gene TRBV6-1 combines with J gene TRBJ1-2; D might be TRBD1 (6 bases). Germline V gene sequence: CDR1 MNHNS, CDR2 SASEGT. The CDR3 spans 13 residues. V dropped 3 bases and J dropped 3 bases, with 8 bases sitting between them. The CDR3 sequence is CASSDAGDYGYTF. CDR3 coding DNA: TGTGCCAGCAGTGATGCAGGGGACTATGGCTACACCTTC.

J is TRBJ2-1 and V is TRBV19; weak D call: TRBD2 (5 bases). Germline V gene sequence: CDR1 LNHDA, CDR2 SQIVND (reference sequence). This CDR3 region has 13 residues. With 4 bases removed from V and 3 bases from J, the gap between germline ends came to 7 bases. The CDR3 region is CASSKEVYNEQFF. For the CDR3, the DNA is TGTGCCAGTAGTAAGGAGGTCTACAATGAGCAGTTCTTC.

V gene TRBV18 combines with J gene TRBJ1-1; no reliable D call. In germline, CDR1 is KGHSH, CDR2 LQKENI. V was clipped by 5 bases and J by 1 base, with 11 bases between them. The CDR3 consists of 14 residues. The CDR3 nucleotides are TGTGCCAGCTCATCAGTGGAGGGGAACACTGAAGCTTTCTTT. Translating gives CASSSVEGNTEAFF. Full variable domain (rest looked up from reference TRBV18 and TRBJ1-1): NAGVMQNPRHLVRRRGQEARLRCSPMKGHSHVYWYRQLPEEGLKFMVYLQKENIIDESGMPKERFSAEFPKEGPSILRIQQVVRGDSAAYFCASSSVEGNTEAFFGQGTRLTVV.

V gene TRBV18 combines with J gene TRBJ2-5; maybe TRBD2 (5 bases). CDR1 is KGHSH and CDR2 is LQKENI in the germline V gene. The V and J ends lost 3 bases and 1 base respectively, with 15 bases between them. There are 16 residues in the CDR3. CDR3 bases: TGTGCCAGCTCACCTACCCCCGGTAGCGTCCAAGAGACCCAGTACTTC. It translates to CASSPTPGSVQETQYF. The full variable domain, rest sourced from reference TRBV18 and TRBJ2-5, is NAGVMQNPRHLVRRRGQEARLRCSPMKGHSHVYWYRQLPEEGLKFMVYLQKENIIDESGMPKERFSAEFPKEGPSILRIQQVVRGDSAAYFCASSPTPGSVQETQYFGPGTRLLVL.

This chain joins TRBV14 and TRBJ1-2; D not certain. Germline loops: CDR1 SGHDN, CDR2 FVKESK. V lost 1 base and J lost 4, with 7 bases in between. The CDR3 extends over 13 amino acids. The CDR3 sequence: CASSQGAGYGYTF. The CDR3 coding sequence is TGTGCCAGCAGCCAAGGGGCAGGCTATGGCTACACCTTC.

In this sample, this clone turned up a few times. V is TRBV6-1 and J is TRBJ2-2; D is possibly TRBD2 (7 bases). Germline CDR1 MNHNS, CDR2 SASEGT. The CDR3 sequence is 15 residues long. V was shortened by 4 bases and J by 5 bases, with 14 bases between the two germline ends. This CDR3 reads CASSVSGRGTGELFF. The CDR3, as DNA: TGTGCCAGCAGTGTCTCAGGGAGGGGGACCGGGGAGCTGTTTTTT.

The V gene is TRBV9, the J gene TRBJ2-7, with TRBD2 matching over 7 bases. Germline loops: CDR1 SGDLS, CDR2 YYNGEE. This CDR3 comprises 14 residues. The junction had 6 bases not matched to a gene; V was cut back by 0 bases and J by 6 bases. The CDR3 DNA reads as TGTGCCAGCAGCGTAGGTCTAGCGGCTGGCGAGCAGTACTTC. Protein sequence: CASSVGLAAGEQYF.

This clone was counted between two and nine times. This rearrangement joins TRBV9 to TRBJ2-3; TRBD2 agrees at 8 bases. Germline V gives CDR1 SGDLS, CDR2 YYNGEE. V dropped 5 bases and J dropped 4; count of bases not matched to a gene: 9. The CDR3 has 15 residues. The CDR3 DNA is TGTGCCAGCAGTCGTGAGGCTAGCGGGTCAGATACGCAGTATTTT. Amino acids: CASSREASGSDTQYF. The whole variable domain, remainder taken from reference TRBV9 and TRBJ2-3, is DSGVTQTPKHLITATGQRVTLRCSPRSGDLSVYWYQQSLDQGLQFLIQYYNGEERAKGNILERFSAQQFPDLHSELNLSSLELGDSALYFCASSREASGSDTQYFGPGTRLTVL.

This chain uses TRBV5-1 with TRBJ1-2; D unclear. The CDR3 length is 15 residues. The germline V and J ends were trimmed by 0 bases and 6 bases, with 15 bases remaining between them. Germline lookup yields CDR1 SGHRS and CDR2 YFSETQ. The CDR3 reads CASSLEAWAAHGYTF. DNA of the CDR3: TGCGCCAGCAGCTTGGAGGCTTGGGCAGCTCATGGCTACACCTTC.

The rearrangement links TRBV30 to TRBJ2-5; TRBD1 matches 8 bases. The CDR3 runs to 12 residues. V was pared by 4 bases and J by 4 bases, with 2 bases of the junction left unmatched. The germline V gene has CDR1 GTSNPN and CDR2 SVGIG (reference sequence). DNA of the CDR3: TGTGCCTGGACAGGGGGCGTAGAGACCCAGTACTTC. Its protein product is CAWTGGVETQYF.

The V and J genes are TRBV7-3 and TRBJ1-2; the match to TRBD1 covers 12 bases. The CDR3 runs to 15 residues. Germline V gives CDR1 SGHTA, CDR2 FQGTGA. Losses at the gene ends were 0 bases for V and 4 bases for J; bases not matched to a gene: 0. The CDR3 DNA follows: TGTGCCAGCAGCTTAACGGGACAGGGGGCCTATGGCTACACCTTC. The encoded protein is CASSLTGQGAYGYTF. The complete variable domain, with remaining parts taken from reference TRBV7-3 and TRBJ1-2, reads GAGVSQTPSNKVTEKGKYVELRCDPISGHTALYWYRQSLGQGPEFLIYFQGTGAADDSGLPNDRFFAVRPEGSVSTLKIQRTERGDSAVYLCASSLTGQGAYGYTFGSGTRLTVV.

The CDR3 coding sequence is TGTGCCAGGAGACAGTTCGACGGGAGTCAGCCCCAGCATTTT. Translating it yields CARRQFDGSQPQHF. J is TRBJ1-5 and V is TRBV19; a weak D match, TRBD1 (5 bases). Germline V gives CDR1 LNHDA, CDR2 SQIVND (reference sequence). Between the trimmed V and J ends, which lost 9 bases and 6 bases, there was a span of 18 bases. This CDR3 spans 14 amino acids.

This chain links TRBV18 with TRBJ1-2; D may be TRBD1 (6 bases). The CDR3 sequence is 17 residues long. V shed 2 bases and J shed 3 bases, with 19 bases lying between them. Germline assignment: CDR1 KGHSH and CDR2 LQKENI. The CDR3 sequence is CASSPTSPQGQDYGYTF. CDR3 DNA sequence: TGTGCCAGCTCACCAACATCGCCCCAGGGGCAAGACTATGGCTACACCTTC.

CDR3: CASSLGSGEPQHF. In DNA form, the CDR3 reads TGCGCCAGCAGCTTGGGAAGCGGGGAGCCCCAGCATTTT. V is TRBV5-1 and J is TRBJ1-5, with D unresolved. Looked up from germline, CDR1 is SGHRS and CDR2 is YFSETQ. The CDR3 length is 13 residues. Trimming took 0 bases from V and 8 from J, leaving 9 bases between them.

The CDR3, as DNA: TGTGCCAGCAGCTCGGGTCCACTCGGGTACGAGCAGTACTTC. It yields the protein CASSSGPLGYEQYF. This chain uses TRBV13 with TRBJ2-7; no firm D call. The CDR3 runs to 14 residues. Germline V gives CDR1 PRHDT, CDR2 FYEKMQ (reference sequence). Between the trimmed V and J ends, which lost 4 bases and 4 bases, there was a span of 14 bases.

The V gene is TRBV28, the J gene TRBJ2-7; a possible D gene is TRBD2 (6 bases). This CDR3 has 14 residues. Germline CDR1 and CDR2: MDHEN and SYDVKM. Trimming cost V 2 bases and J 2 bases, with 10 bases left between them. The CDR3 reads CASSLGGNTYEQYF. DNA of the CDR3: TGTGCCAGCAGTTTAGGGGGGAATACCTACGAGCAGTACTTC.

This clone has a handful of counts. This chain joins TRBV29-1 and TRBJ2-7; perhaps TRBD2 as D (5 bases). Deletions cut 5 bases from V and 10 bases from J, with 18 bases between. CDR3 length: 12 amino acids. The germline V gene encodes CDR1 SQVTM and CDR2 ANQGSEA. The CDR3 is CSVREEVGSQYF. In nucleotides, the CDR3 is TGCAGCGTTCGAGAGGAGGTAGGCTCCCAGTACTTC.